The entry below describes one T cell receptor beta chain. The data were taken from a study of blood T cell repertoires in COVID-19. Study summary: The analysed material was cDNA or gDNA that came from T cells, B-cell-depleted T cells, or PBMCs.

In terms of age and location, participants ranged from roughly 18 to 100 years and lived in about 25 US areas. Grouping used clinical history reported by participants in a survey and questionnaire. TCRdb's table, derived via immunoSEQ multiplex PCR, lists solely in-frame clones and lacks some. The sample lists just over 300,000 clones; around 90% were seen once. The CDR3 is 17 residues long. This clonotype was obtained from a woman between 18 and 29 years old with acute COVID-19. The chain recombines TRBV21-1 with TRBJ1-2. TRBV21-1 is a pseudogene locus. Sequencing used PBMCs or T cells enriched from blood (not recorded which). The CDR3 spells CASSTQSLTLGDYGYTF. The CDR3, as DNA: TGTGCCAGCAGCACCCAAAGCTTAACCCTAGGAGACTATGGCTACACCTTC.